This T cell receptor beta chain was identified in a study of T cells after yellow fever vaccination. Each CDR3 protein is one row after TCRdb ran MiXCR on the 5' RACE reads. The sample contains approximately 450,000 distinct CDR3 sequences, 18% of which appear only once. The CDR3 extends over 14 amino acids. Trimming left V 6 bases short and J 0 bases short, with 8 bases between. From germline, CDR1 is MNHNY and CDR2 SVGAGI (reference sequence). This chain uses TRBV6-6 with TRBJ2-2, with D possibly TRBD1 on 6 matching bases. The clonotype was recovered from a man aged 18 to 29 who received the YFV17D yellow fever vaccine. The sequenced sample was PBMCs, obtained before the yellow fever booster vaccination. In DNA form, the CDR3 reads TGTGCCAGCAGCGGACAGCCGAACACCGGGGAGCTGTTTTTT. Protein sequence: CASSGQPNTGELFF.